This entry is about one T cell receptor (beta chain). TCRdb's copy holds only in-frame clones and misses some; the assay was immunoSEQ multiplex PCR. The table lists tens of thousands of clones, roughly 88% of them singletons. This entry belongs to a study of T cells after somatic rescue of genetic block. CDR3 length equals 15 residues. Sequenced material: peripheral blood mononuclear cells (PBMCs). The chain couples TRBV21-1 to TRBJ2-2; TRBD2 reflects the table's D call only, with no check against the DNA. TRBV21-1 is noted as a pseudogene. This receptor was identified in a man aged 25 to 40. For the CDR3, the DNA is TGTGCTCAGAGGGGAGGGGCCGCGAACACCGGGGAGCTGTTTTTT. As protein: CAQRGGAANTGELFF.